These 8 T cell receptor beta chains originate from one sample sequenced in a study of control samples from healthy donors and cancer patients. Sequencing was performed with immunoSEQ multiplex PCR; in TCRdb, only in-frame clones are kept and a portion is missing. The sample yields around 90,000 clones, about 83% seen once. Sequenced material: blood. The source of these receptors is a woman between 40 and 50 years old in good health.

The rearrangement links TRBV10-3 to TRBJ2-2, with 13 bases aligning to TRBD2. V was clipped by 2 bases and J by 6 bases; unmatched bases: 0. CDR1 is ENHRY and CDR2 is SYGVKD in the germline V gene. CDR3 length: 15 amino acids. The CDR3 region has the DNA TGTGCCATCAGTGAGACTAGCGGGGGGGCCGGGGAGCTGTTTTTT. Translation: CAISETSGGAGELFF.

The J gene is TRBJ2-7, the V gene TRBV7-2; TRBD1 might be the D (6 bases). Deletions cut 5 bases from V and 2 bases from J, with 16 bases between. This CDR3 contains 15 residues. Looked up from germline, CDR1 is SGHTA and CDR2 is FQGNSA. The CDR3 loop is CASSLQQGSPYEQYF. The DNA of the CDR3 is TGTGCCAGCAGCCTACAACAGGGATCCCCCTACGAGCAGTACTTC.

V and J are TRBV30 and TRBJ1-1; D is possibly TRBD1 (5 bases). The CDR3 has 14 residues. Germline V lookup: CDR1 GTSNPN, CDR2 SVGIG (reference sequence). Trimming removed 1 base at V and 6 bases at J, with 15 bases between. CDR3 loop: CAWSGVEGPAEAFF. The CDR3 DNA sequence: TGTGCCTGGAGTGGAGTAGAGGGGCCGGCTGAAGCTTTCTTT.

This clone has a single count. The CDR3 region is CASSSGLDKNIQYF. The CDR3 region has the DNA TGTGCCAGCAGCTCCGGACTAGACAAAAACATTCAGTACTTC. V and J are TRBV2 and TRBJ2-4; 7 bases match TRBD2. Trimming at V came to 6 bases and at J to 3 bases, leaving 5 bases not matched to a gene. CDR3 length: 14 residues. CDR1 SNHLY and CDR2 FYNNEI come from the germline V gene.

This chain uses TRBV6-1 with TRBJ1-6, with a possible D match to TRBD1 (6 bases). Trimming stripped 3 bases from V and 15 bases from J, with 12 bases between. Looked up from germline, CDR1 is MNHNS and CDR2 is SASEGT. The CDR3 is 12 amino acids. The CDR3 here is CASSDQGRLLHF. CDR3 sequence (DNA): TGTGCCAGCAGTGATCAGGGGAGGCTCCTCCACTTT.

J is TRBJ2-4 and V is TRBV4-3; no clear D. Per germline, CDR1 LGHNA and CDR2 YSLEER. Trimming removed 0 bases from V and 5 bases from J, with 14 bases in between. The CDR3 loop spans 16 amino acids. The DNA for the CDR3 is TGCGCCAGCAGCCAAGATCTAAAGGCTCGCGAAAACATTCAGTACTTC. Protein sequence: CASSQDLKARENIQYF.

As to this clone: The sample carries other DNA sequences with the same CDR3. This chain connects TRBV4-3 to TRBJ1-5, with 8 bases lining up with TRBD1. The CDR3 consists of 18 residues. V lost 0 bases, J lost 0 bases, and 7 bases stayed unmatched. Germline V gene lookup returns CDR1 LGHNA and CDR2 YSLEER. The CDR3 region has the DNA TGCGCCAGCAGCCAAGATCTTGGCGGGACAGGTAGCAATCAGCCCCAGCATTTT. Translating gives CASSQDLGGTGSNQPQHF.

CDR3 sequence reads: CASGSGVGGTEAFF. CDR3 in DNA: TGTGCTAGTGGTTCGGGCGTCGGGGGGACTGAAGCTTTCTTT. The chain links TRBV12-5 to TRBJ1-1; tentatively, D is TRBD1 (5 bases). V was cut by 4 bases and J by 5 bases, with 14 bases left in between. CDR1 is LGHNT and CDR2 is FRNRAP in the germline V gene. The CDR3 sequence is 14 residues long.